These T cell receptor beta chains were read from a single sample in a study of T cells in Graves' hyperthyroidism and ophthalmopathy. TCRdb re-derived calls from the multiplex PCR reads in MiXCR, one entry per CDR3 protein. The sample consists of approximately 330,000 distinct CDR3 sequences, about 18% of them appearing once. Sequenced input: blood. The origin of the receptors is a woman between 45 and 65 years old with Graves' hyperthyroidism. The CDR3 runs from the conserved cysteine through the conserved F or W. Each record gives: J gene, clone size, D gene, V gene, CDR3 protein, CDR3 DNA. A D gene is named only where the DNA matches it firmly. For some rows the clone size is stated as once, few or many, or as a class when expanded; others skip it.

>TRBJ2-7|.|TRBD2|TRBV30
CASGGGYEQYF
TGTGCCTCCGGGGGGGGCTACGAGCAGTACTTC
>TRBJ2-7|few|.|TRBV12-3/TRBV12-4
CASSFTPNSFYEQYF
TGTGCCAGCAGTTTCACCCCGAATTCCTTCTACGAGCAGTACTTC
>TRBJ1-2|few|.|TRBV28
CASREGGLVSGYTF
TGTGCCAGCAGAGAGGGGGGTCTGGTTTCTGGCTACACCTTC
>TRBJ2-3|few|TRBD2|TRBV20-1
CSARVVWLAGGATDTQYF
TGCAGTGCTAGGGTCGTTTGGCTAGCGGGGGGTGCCACAGATACGCAGTATTTT
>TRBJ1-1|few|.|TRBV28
CASSLSAGLTEAFF
TGTGCCAGCAGTTTATCCGCGGGCCTCACTGAAGCTTTCTTT
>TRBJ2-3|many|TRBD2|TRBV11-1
CASSLMTSGNTDTQYF
TGTGCCAGCAGCTTGATGACTAGCGGGAACACAGATACGCAGTATTTT
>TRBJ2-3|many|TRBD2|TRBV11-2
CASSPQTSGITDTQYF
TGTGCCAGCAGCCCCCAGACTAGCGGAATCACAGATACGCAGTATTTT
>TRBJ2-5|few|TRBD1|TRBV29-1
CSVGRGPGETQYF
TGCAGCGTGGGCAGGGGGCCGGGGGAGACCCAGTACTTC
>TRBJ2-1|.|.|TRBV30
CAWSPWVGANEQFF
TGTGCCTGGAGCCCATGGGTAGGGGCTAATGAGCAGTTCTTC
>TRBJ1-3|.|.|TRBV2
CASSEAHGNTIYF
TGTGCCAGCAGTGAAGCGCATGGAAACACCATATATTTT
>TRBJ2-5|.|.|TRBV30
CAWNLGVGLETQYF
TGTGCCTGGAACCTTGGGGTGGGACTAGAGACCCAGTACTTC
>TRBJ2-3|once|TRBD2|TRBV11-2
CASSSSGGDTDTQYF
TGTGCCAGCAGCTCTAGCGGGGGGGACACAGATACGCAGTATTTT
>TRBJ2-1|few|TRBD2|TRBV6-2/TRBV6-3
CASRQGLAGSYNEQFF
TGTGCCAGCAGACAGGGACTAGCGGGCTCCTACAATGAGCAGTTCTTC
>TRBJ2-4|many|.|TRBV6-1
CASSEVLGAKNIQYF
TGTGCCAGCAGTGAAGTCCTAGGGGCCAAAAACATTCAGTACTTC
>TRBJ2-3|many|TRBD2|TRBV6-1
CASSLTAGRSDTQYF
TGTGCCAGCAGTCTCACAGCGGGACGTTCAGATACGCAGTATTTT
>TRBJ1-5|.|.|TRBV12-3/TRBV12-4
CASSQGGGGQPQHF
TGTGCCAGCAGCCAAGGAGGAGGGGGGCAGCCCCAGCATTTT
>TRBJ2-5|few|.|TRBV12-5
CASGRDGLEETQYF
TGTGCTAGTGGTCGGGACGGGCTGGAAGAGACCCAGTACTTC
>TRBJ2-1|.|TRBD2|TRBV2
CASSELRREYNEQFF
TGTGCCAGCAGTGAACTCCGGCGGGAGTACAATGAGCAGTTCTTC
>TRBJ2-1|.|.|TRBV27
CASSVKGTAAGNEQFF
TGTGCCAGCAGTGTGAAAGGGACTGCGGCAGGGAATGAGCAGTTCTTC
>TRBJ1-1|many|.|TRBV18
CASSPDVLNTEAFF
TGTGCCAGCTCCCCCGACGTTCTGAACACTGAAGCTTTCTTT
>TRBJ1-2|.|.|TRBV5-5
CASSLAVGGYGYTF
TGTGCCAGCAGCTTGGCCGTCGGTGGCTATGGCTACACCTTC
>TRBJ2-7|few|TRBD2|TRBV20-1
CSARARRLAGTYEQYF
TGCAGTGCTAGAGCCCGTAGACTAGCGGGAACCTACGAGCAGTACTTC
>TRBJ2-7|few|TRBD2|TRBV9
CASSVGLAGAYEQYF
TGTGCCAGCAGCGTCGGACTAGCGGGAGCGTACGAGCAGTACTTC
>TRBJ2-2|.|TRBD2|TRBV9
CASSSGLAGETGELFF
TGTGCCAGCAGCTCCGGACTAGCGGGAGAAACCGGGGAGCTGTTTTTT
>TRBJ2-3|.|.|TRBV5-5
CASSSFTAGTDTQYF
TGTGCCAGCAGCTCCTTTACCGCGGGCACAGATACGCAGTATTTT
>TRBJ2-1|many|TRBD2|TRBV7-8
CASSLAPGTSGSSSYNEQFF
TGTGCCAGCAGCTTAGCGCCCGGGACTAGCGGGAGCAGCTCCTACAATGAGCAGTTCTTC
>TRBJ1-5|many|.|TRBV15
CATSRDLGTGQPQHF
TGTGCCACCAGCAGAGATCTAGGAACGGGTCAGCCCCAGCATTTT
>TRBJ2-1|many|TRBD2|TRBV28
CASSLTLANNEQFF
TGTGCCAGCAGTTTAACACTAGCGAATAATGAGCAGTTCTTC
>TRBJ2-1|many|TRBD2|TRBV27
CASLDTSGGLDEQFF
TGTGCCAGCCTAGACACTAGCGGGGGTTTAGATGAGCAGTTCTTC
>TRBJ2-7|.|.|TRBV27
CASSSPQKSSYEQYF
TGTGCCAGCAGTTCCCCTCAGAAAAGCTCCTACGAGCAGTACTTC
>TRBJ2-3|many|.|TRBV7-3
CASKGGEDTQYF
TGTGCCAGCAAGGGGGGGGAGGATACGCAGTATTTT
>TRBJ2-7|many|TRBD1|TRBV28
CASSLRIVSGAGGNEQYF
TGTGCCAGCAGTTTACGTATTGTTTCGGGGGCAGGGGGCAACGAGCAGTACTTC
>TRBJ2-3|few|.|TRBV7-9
CASSLAKLGQGFFEDTQYF
TGTGCCAGCAGCTTAGCCAAATTGGGCCAGGGCTTTTTTGAAGATACGCAGTATTTT
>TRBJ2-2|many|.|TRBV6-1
CASSEGVLTGELFF
TGTGCCAGCAGTGAAGGGGTCCTCACCGGGGAGCTGTTTTTT
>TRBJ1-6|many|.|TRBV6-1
CASSEGGGAGSPLHF
TGTGCCAGCAGCGAAGGAGGTGGGGCAGGTTCACCCCTCCACTTT
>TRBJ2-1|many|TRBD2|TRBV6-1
CASRKREGYNEQFF
TGTGCCAGCAGGAAGCGGGAGGGGTACAATGAGCAGTTCTTC
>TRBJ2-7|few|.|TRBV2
CASSARTPRFGEQYF
TGTGCCAGCAGTGCCCGGACTCCTAGGTTTGGGGAGCAGTACTTC
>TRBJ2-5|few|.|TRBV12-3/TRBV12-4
CASSFEGRETQYF
TGTGCCAGCAGTTTTGAGGGAAGAGAGACCCAGTACTTC
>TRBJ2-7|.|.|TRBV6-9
CASSESTGAYEQYF
TGCGCCAGCAGTGAGTCAACAGGAGCCTACGAGCAGTACTTC
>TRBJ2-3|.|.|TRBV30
CAWVPLAGHTDTQYF
TGTGCCTGGGTCCCCCTCGCGGGGCACACAGATACGCAGTATTTT
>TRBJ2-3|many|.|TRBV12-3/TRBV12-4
CASSFSDTQYF
TGTGCCAGCAGCTTCTCAGATACGCAGTATTTT
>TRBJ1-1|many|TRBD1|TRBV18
CASSPLPGQGGTEAFF
TGTGCCAGCTCACCTCTCCCTGGACAGGGCGGCACTGAAGCTTTCTTT
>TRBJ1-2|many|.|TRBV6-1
CASSRNGGAANYGYTF
TGTGCCAGCAGTCGAAACGGGGGGGCGGCTAACTATGGCTACACCTTC
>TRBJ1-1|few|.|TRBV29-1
CSVEVQGRSTEAFF
TGCAGCGTTGAAGTTCAGGGGAGGTCCACTGAAGCTTTCTTT
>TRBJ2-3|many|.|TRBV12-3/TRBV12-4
CASSFWGSPSTDTQYF
TGTGCCAGCAGTTTCTGGGGGTCTCCTAGCACAGATACGCAGTATTTT